These 27 T cell receptor beta chains originate from one sample sequenced in a study of cytomegalovirus exposure and HLA in healthy donors. This PCR relied on a set of 60 Vbeta primers and 13 Jbeta primers. Profiled with immunoSEQ multiplex PCR; TCRdb holds only in-frame clones, not every one. Seen here are roughly 180,000 clones, over 80% observed once, and the top ten hold around 1.4%. The specimen was PBMCs. The receptor source for this set is a girl between 5 and 17 years old in good health and CMV-seropositive.

The gene calls are TRBV18 and TRBJ1-2, with D maybe TRBD1 (6 bases). CDR3 length equals 14 residues. The germline V gene has CDR1 KGHSH and CDR2 LQKENI. The V end was cut by 2 bases, the J end by 4 bases, with 11 bases between. The CDR3 loop is CASSPSKGVYGYTF. Here the CDR3 DNA reads TGTGCCAGCTCACCATCTAAGGGGGTCTATGGCTACACCTTC.

The CDR3 spells CAISGGYGYTF. CDR3 nucleotide sequence: TGTGCCATATCCGGCGGCTATGGCTACACCTTC. This chain uses TRBV28 with TRBJ1-2, with D unresolved. V lost 10 bases and J lost 4, with 10 bases in between. CDR3 size: 11 residues. Germline CDR1 is MDHEN and CDR2 is SYDVKM.

The CDR3 spells CASSPFGSGSYEQYF. The CDR3 nucleotides are TGTGCCAGCTCACCATTTGGAAGCGGCTCCTACGAGCAGTACTTC. V gene TRBV18 combines with J gene TRBJ2-7; possibly TRBD2 for D (5 bases). Germline V gene sequence: CDR1 KGHSH, CDR2 LQKENI. This CDR3 has 15 residues. Trimming left V 2 bases short and J 0 bases short, with 11 bases between.

The chain is built from TRBV4-2 and TRBJ1-5; D remains ambiguous. V was cut by 0 bases and J by 0 bases, with 9 bases left in between. Germline V lookup: CDR1 LGHNA, CDR2 YNFKEQ. The CDR3 totals 16 residues. The CDR3 protein is CASSQELTYSNQPQHF. The CDR3 DNA is TGTGCCAGCAGCCAAGAACTCACCTATAGCAATCAGCCCCAGCATTTT.

The V call is TRBV18, the J call TRBJ2-7; 7 bases are a match to TRBD2. Germline loops: CDR1 KGHSH, CDR2 LQKENI. The CDR3 is 16 residues long. The trim removed 4 bases at V and 2 bases at J, leaving 11 bases unmatched. The CDR3 is CASSLSLLGGTYEQYF. CDR3 bases: TGTGCCAGCTCACTATCCTTACTGGGAGGGACCTACGAGCAGTACTTC.

V usage is TRBV27 and J usage is TRBJ2-7; 13 nucleotides line up with TRBD2. This CDR3 has 17 residues. After removal of 7 bases from V and 3 bases from J, the junction contained 12 bases not matched to a gene. Per germline, CDR1 MNHEY and CDR2 SMNVEV (reference sequence). The CDR3 DNA sequence: TGTGCCAGCACTTCGTACAGCGGGACTAGCGGGAACTACGAGCAGTACTTC. This gives the protein CASTSYSGTSGNYEQYF.

The rearrangement joins TRBV18 to TRBJ2-1; D not resolved. This CDR3 has 14 amino acids. Germline V gene sequence: CDR1 KGHSH, CDR2 LQKENI. V gave up 3 bases and J gave up 12 bases, with 18 bases separating them. In nucleotides, the CDR3 is TGTGCCAGCTCACCCACCCTGATCGGTTCTTGGCAGTTCTTC. Its protein product is CASSPTLIGSWQFF.

This chain connects TRBV30 to TRBJ1-3; TRBD1 aligns across 7 bases. This CDR3 has 14 residues. V shed 5 bases and J 4 bases; nucleotides not matched to a gene: 8. CDR1 and CDR2 from the germline V gene are GTSNPN and SVGIG (reference sequence). The CDR3 sequence: CAWDTGVSGNTIYF. In DNA form, the CDR3 reads TGTGCCTGGGATACAGGGGTGTCCGGAAACACCATATATTTT.

The chain is built from TRBV4-1 and TRBJ1-2; 8 bases agree with TRBD1. Germline V gives CDR1 MGHRA, CDR2 YSYEKL. V dropped 0 bases and J dropped 0; count of bases not matched to a gene: 9. The CDR3 has 18 amino acids. The CDR3, as DNA: TGCGCCAGCAGCCAAGAAAGGGACAGGTCCCTTTCTAACTATGGCTACACCTTC. This translates into CASSQERDRSLSNYGYTF.

This clone has only a few counts. The chain recombines TRBV19 with TRBJ2-7; D might be TRBD2 (6 bases). There are 14 residues in the CDR3. Per the germline V gene, CDR1 is LNHDA and CDR2 is SQIVND (reference sequence). V gave up 5 bases and J gave up 2 bases, with 13 bases separating them. CDR3 sequence: CASSSGTSTYEQYF. The CDR3 DNA sequence: TGTGCCAGTAGTTCCGGGACTTCCACCTACGAGCAGTACTTC.

This chain links TRBV14 with TRBJ2-2; the match to TRBD2 covers 14 bases. CDR1 and CDR2 from the germline V gene are SGHDN and FVKESK. This CDR3 spans 16 amino acids. V dropped 4 bases and J dropped 5; count of bases not matched to a gene: 3. The CDR3: CASSRLAGGVTGELFF. The DNA for the CDR3 is TGTGCCAGCAGCCGACTAGCGGGAGGGGTTACCGGGGAGCTGTTTTTT.

The rearrangement links TRBV5-4 to TRBJ1-1; 8 nucleotides agree with TRBD1. Germline V lookup: CDR1 SGHNT, CDR2 YYREEE (reference sequence). This CDR3 comprises 15 residues. With V trimmed by 1 base and J by 5 bases, 7 bases remained unmatched. Here the CDR3 reads CASSLPSGGWTEAFF. CDR3 coding DNA: TGTGCCAGCAGCTTGCCTTCAGGGGGCTGGACTGAAGCTTTCTTT.

The chain links TRBV5-1 to TRBJ2-2; D unresolved. The ends were cut back, 0 bases at V and 5 bases at J, with 8 bases in the middle. The CDR3 consists of 14 residues. Germline V gene data show CDR1 as SGHRS and CDR2 as YFSETQ. DNA of the CDR3: TGCGCCAGCAGCTTGGACCTAAATACCGGGGAGCTGTTTTTT. Its translation is CASSLDLNTGELFF.

This clone was picked up a small number of times. J is TRBJ2-2 and V is TRBV5-6, with a possible D match to TRBD1 (6 bases). This CDR3 has 14 amino acids. Between the trimmed V and J ends, which lost 2 bases and 7 bases, there was a span of 12 bases. Germline-derived CDR1 and CDR2 are SGHDT and YYEEEE. This chain's CDR3 is CASSFPQGHGELFF. The CDR3, as DNA: TGTGCCAGCAGCTTTCCACAGGGACACGGGGAGCTGTTTTTT.

The chain joins TRBV5-1 to TRBJ2-3, with 8 bases that match TRBD1. The CDR3 spans 13 residues. In germline, CDR1 is SGHRS, CDR2 YFSETQ. J gave up 4 bases and V 7 bases, and 5 bases lay outside the gene matches. For the CDR3, the DNA is TGCGCCAGCGGACAGGGAAGGGCAGATACGCAGTATTTT. Residues: CASGQGRADTQYF.

This clone was counted between two and nine times. The chain couples TRBV7-9 to TRBJ2-7; D is unclear. The V end was cut by 4 bases, the J end by 2 bases, with 3 bases between. Germline lookup yields CDR1 SEHNR and CDR2 FQNEAQ (reference sequence). The CDR3 consists of 11 residues. CDR3 sequence reads: CASSSTYEQYF. The DNA for the CDR3 is TGTGCCAGCAGCTCCACCTACGAGCAGTACTTC.

V and J are TRBV7-2 and TRBJ2-5; D perhaps matches TRBD2 (5 bases). The CDR3 has 13 residues. Trimming pared 2 bases from V and 4 bases from J, leaving 8 bases between. Germline V lookup: CDR1 SGHTA, CDR2 FQGNSA. The CDR3 spells CASSLLGRETQYF. The CDR3 DNA is TGTGCCAGCAGCTTATTGGGGAGAGAGACCCAGTACTTC.

The rearrangement joins TRBV20-1 to TRBJ2-7, with D uncertain. V gave up 3 bases and J gave up 1 base, with 4 bases separating them. The CDR3 is made up of 11 amino acids. CDR1 is DFQATT, CDR2 SNEGSKA, per germline (reference sequence). CDR3 residues: CSASLSYEQYF. The CDR3 DNA sequence: TGCAGTGCTAGCTTGTCCTACGAGCAGTACTTC.

The genes are TRBV6-1 and TRBJ2-5; D is unclear. The CDR3 is 12 residues long. V was shortened by 0 bases and J by 5 bases, with 4 bases between the two germline ends. Germline CDR1 is MNHNS and CDR2 is SASEGT. The DNA for the CDR3 is TGTGCCAGCAGTGAAGCCGCGGAGACCCAGTACTTC. Protein: CASSEAAETQYF.

The V call is TRBV2, the J call TRBJ1-4; 7 nucleotides match TRBD1. Germline V gene data show CDR1 as SNHLY and CDR2 as FYNNEI. V shed 3 bases and J 5 bases; nucleotides not matched to a gene: 6. The CDR3 runs to 15 residues. CDR3 in DNA: TGTGCCAGCAGTGAGTGGGGACAGCCAAATGAAAAACTGTTTTTT. Its protein is CASSEWGQPNEKLFF.

The chain uses TRBV30 and TRBJ2-7; D is unresolved. V lost 0 bases and J lost 0, with 12 bases in between. Germline V CDR1 and CDR2: GTSNPN, SVGIG (reference sequence). The CDR3 sequence is 15 residues long. The CDR3 region is CAWSVLGKSSYEQYF. The CDR3 DNA reads TGTGCCTGGAGTGTTCTAGGCAAAAGCTCCTACGAGCAGTACTTC.

The rearrangement uses TRBV19 and TRBJ2-7; no definite D call. Germline CDR1 reads LNHDA; CDR2 reads SQIVND (reference sequence). The CDR3 is 10 amino acids. Trimming left V 10 bases short and J 3 bases short, with 7 bases between. The CDR3 nucleotides read TGTGCCACCCAGTACTACGAGCAGTACTTC. This sequence encodes CATQYYEQYF.

This clone was seen a few times. The gene calls are TRBV29-1 and TRBJ2-7; D remains ambiguous. Trimming removed 6 bases at V and 0 bases at J, with 12 bases between. This CDR3 has 13 amino acids. Germline values: CDR1 SQVTM, CDR2 ANQGSEA. The CDR3 is CSVAPVGSYEQYF. For the CDR3, the DNA is TGCAGCGTCGCGCCTGTTGGCTCCTACGAGCAGTACTTC.

In DNA, the CDR3 is TGTGCCAGCACCCTCGGGACTAGTGGCAATGAGCAGTTCTTC. Translating gives CASTLGTSGNEQFF. The gene calls are TRBV7-2 and TRBJ2-1; 8 bases line up with TRBD2. This CDR3 is built from 14 residues. Germline V gene sequence: CDR1 SGHTA, CDR2 FQGNSA. V shed 7 bases, J shed 6 bases, and the junction held 8 bases outside the gene matches.

This clone has just a few counts. As DNA, the CDR3 is TGCGCCAGCAGTGGCGGGACCGCCCTTCCCACTGAAGCTTTCTTT. As protein: CASSGGTALPTEAFF. V usage is TRBV10-1 and J usage is TRBJ1-1; possibly TRBD1 for D (5 bases). V was shortened by 4 bases and J by 4 bases, with 16 bases between the two germline ends. The CDR3 loop spans 15 amino acids. The germline gives CDR1 WNHNN, CDR2 SYGVQD (reference sequence).

This clone has more than one count but fewer than ten. CDR3 loop: CASSPRGAYEQYF. The CDR3 DNA reads as TGCGCCAGCAGTCCCAGGGGAGCCTACGAGCAGTACTTC. This sequence joins TRBV10-1 and TRBJ2-7; D is possibly TRBD1 (6 bases). Germline CDR1 and CDR2: WNHNN and SYGVQD (reference sequence). The ends were cut back, 5 bases at V and 2 bases at J, with 10 bases in the middle. The CDR3 has 13 amino acids.

This clone was recorded once. The chain carries TRBV6-6 and TRBJ1-2; 9 positions agree with TRBD1. Germline V lookup: CDR1 MNHNY, CDR2 SVGAGI (reference sequence). The CDR3 totals 14 residues. V dropped 6 bases and J dropped 6; count of bases not matched to a gene: 8. CDR3 loop: CASSRSGTGHGYTF. DNA for the CDR3: TGTGCCAGCAGCCGCTCCGGGACAGGGCATGGCTACACCTTC.